The rows below give T cell receptor beta chains drawn from one sample of a study of PD-L1 blockade in urothelial cancer. Only in-frame clones appear in the TCRdb table, and some are missing; sequencing was by immunoSEQ multiplex PCR. The sample yields about 79,000 clones, 85% seen once. The sequencing used PBMCs, collected around atezolizumab (anti-PD-L1) treatment. Receptors were obtained from a man aged 35 to 55 with urothelial cancer. Each CDR3 is given with its conserved first and last residue. Clone sizes are given selectively: once, few, many, or a class where the clone is expanded.

size: .
J: TRBJ2-2
V: TRBV7-3
CDR3: CASSLLAGGGELFF

size: .
J: TRBJ2-3
V: TRBV29-1
CDR3: CSVSRRDRATDTQYF

size: few
J: TRBJ2-6
V: TRBV28
CDR3: CASKLGTGPAGANVLTF

size: .
J: TRBJ1-1
V: TRBV4-1
CDR3: CASSQGDRNTEAFF

size: .
J: TRBJ1-1
V: TRBV30
CDR3: CAWSHDSPRAFF

size: .
J: TRBJ2-6
V: TRBV7-3
CDR3: CASSLWGDGSGANVLTF

size: .
J: TRBJ2-7
V: TRBV2
CDR3: CASIIQGYEQYF

size: .
J: TRBJ2-7
V: TRBV18
CDR3: CASSTDRGYSYEQYF

size: .
J: TRBJ1-3
V: TRBV7-6
CDR3: CASSLGGAGNTIYF

size: .
J: TRBJ1-2
V: TRBV15
CDR3: CATSRESTGNGYTF

size: .
J: TRBJ1-3
V: TRBV27
CDR3: CASSLLGAPGNTIYF

size: .
J: TRBJ1-1
V: TRBV19
CDR3: CASKKQPMNTEAFF

size: .
J: TRBJ2-4
V: TRBV5-1
CDR3: CASSLATGDRANIQYF

size: .
J: TRBJ2-1
V: TRBV6-5
CDR3: CASSRQRTSNEQFF

size: .
J: TRBJ2-2
V: TRBV11-3
CDR3: CASSSLKTGELFF

size: .
J: TRBJ2-1
V: TRBV18
CDR3: CASSPRTSGNNEQFF

size: .
J: TRBJ1-1
V: TRBV7-9
CDR3: CASSLEAGTEAFF

size: medium-sized
J: TRBJ2-2
V: TRBV5-1
CDR3: CASRPGTTNTGELFF

size: .
J: TRBJ2-3
V: TRBV5-1
CDR3: CASSSKQGQGGLGGTDTQYF

size: few
J: TRBJ1-1
V: TRBV5-1
CDR3: CASSVGTANTEAFF

size: .
J: TRBJ2-2
V: TRBV29-1
CDR3: CSVRTSGPGELFF

size: .
J: TRBJ1-5
V: TRBV30
CDR3: CAWSVGSSNQPQHF

size: .
J: TRBJ2-7
V: TRBV6-1
CDR3: CASSGARNEQYF

size: .
J: TRBJ2-5
V: TRBV5-4
CDR3: CASSFSGLEETQYF

size: .
J: TRBJ1-1
V: TRBV21-1
CDR3: CASSRTGFDTEAFF